This T cell receptor beta chain was observed in a study of early T cells in non-severe SARS-CoV-2 infection. TCRdb analysed the 5' RACE reads with MiXCR anew, one entry per CDR3 protein. The sample contains about 66,000 distinct CDR3 sequences, less than 20% of which appear only once. Trimming took 1 base from V and 5 from J, leaving 18 bases between them. CDR1 SGHDT and CDR2 YYEEEE come from the germline V gene. This CDR3 has 16 amino acids. Sequencing was performed on whole blood, taken at baseline. V gene TRBV5-6 combines with J gene TRBJ1-1, with D uncertain. The sequence came from an adult who was a healthcare worker with PCR-confirmed SARS-CoV-2 infection or an uninfected control (not recorded which). CDR3 nucleotide sequence: TGTGCCAGCAGCTTGTTCTTCAGGATTGGATGGACTGAAGCTTTCTTT. Residues: CASSLFFRIGWTEAFF.